Below are 23 T cell receptor beta chains sequenced from a single sample in a study of blood T cell repertoires in COVID-19 (dated by TCRdb to about 2020). The library was built by means of the immunoSEQ multiplex PCR assay. What TCRdb holds here is the immuneACCESS table cut down to in-frame rearrangements. Part of the clones is not present; checked against another copy, under half of the missing clones reflect an unresolved V gene, and the others are unexplained. This sample has approximately 290,000 clones in its table, and 75% to 90% of those were observed once. The ten most abundant clones make up roughly 0.8% of the sample. The sequenced material came from peripheral blood. These receptors were obtained from a man younger than 40 with acute or convalescent COVID-19.

J is TRBJ2-2 and V is TRBV11-3, with a tentative D call TRBD2 (5 bases). The V gene lost 3 bases and the J gene lost 0 bases, with 14 bases spanning the gap. This CDR3 comprises 17 residues. The V gene's germline CDR1 is SGHNT and CDR2 YENEEA. The CDR3 here is CASSFGGGSPNTGELFF. The DNA for the CDR3 is TGTGCCAGCAGCTTTGGAGGCGGGTCCCCGAACACCGGGGAGCTGTTTTTT. The variable domain in full, completed from reference TRBV11-3 and TRBJ2-2, reads EAGVVQSPRYKIIEKKQPVAFWCNPISGHNTLYWYLQNLGQGPELLIRYENEEAVDDSQLPKDRFSAERLKGVDSTLKIQPAELGDSAVYLCASSFGGGSPNTGELFFGEGSRLTVL.

The chain is built from TRBV5-4 and TRBJ2-5; 12 bases agree with TRBD2. Germline CDR1 reads SGHNT; CDR2 reads YYREEE (reference sequence). Unmatched junction bases numbered 12, after V lost 4 bases and J lost 5 bases. CDR3 length: 17 amino acids. The CDR3 loop reads CASSVDLLAGGGETQYF. CDR3 nucleotide sequence: TGTGCCAGCAGCGTCGACCTTCTAGCGGGAGGGGGGGAGACCCAGTACTTC.

The chain joins TRBV2 to TRBJ1-6; 10 positions match TRBD1. From germline, CDR1 is SNHLY and CDR2 FYNNEI. V trimming: 6 bases; J trimming: 10 bases; junction bases outside the gene matches: 9. The CDR3 has 15 residues. The CDR3 reads CASSESGTGVSPLHF. The CDR3 DNA reads as TGTGCCAGCAGCGAGTCCGGGACAGGGGTGTCACCCCTCCACTTT. The variable domain in full, completed from reference TRBV2 and TRBJ1-6, reads EPEVTQTPSHQVTQMGQEVILRCVPISNHLYFYWYRQILGQKVEFLVSFYNNEISEKSEIFDDQFSVERPDGSNFTLKIRSTKLEDSAMYFCASSESGTGVSPLHFGNGTRLTVT.

This clone was observed once. This chain joins TRBV12-3 or TRBV12-4 and TRBJ2-2; unclear D gene. This CDR3 is built from 11 residues. Trimming left V 6 bases short and J 7 bases short, with 6 bases between. The chain's CDR3 is CASRRRGELFF. In DNA form, the CDR3 reads TGTGCCAGCAGGCGGCGCGGGGAGCTGTTTTTT.

The CDR3 here is CASSPRDSTLYGYTF. CDR3 nucleotide sequence: TGTGCCAGCAGCCCCCGGGACAGCACTCTCTATGGCTACACCTTC. The chain recombines TRBV7-6 with TRBJ1-2, with 7 bases aligning to TRBD1. This CDR3 spans 15 amino acids. Trimming removed 5 bases from V and 4 bases from J; junction bases left unmatched: 10. Per germline, CDR1 SGHVS and CDR2 FNYEAQ.

V gene TRBV7-9 combines with J gene TRBJ1-1, with a tentative D call TRBD1 (6 bases). The ends were cut back, 6 bases at V and 4 bases at J, with 24 bases in the middle. CDR3 length: 17 residues. Germline CDR1 SEHNR, CDR2 FQNEAQ (reference sequence). Here the CDR3 reads CASRSQTPGTWVTEAFF. The CDR3 nucleotides are TGTGCCAGCAGGTCGCAAACACCCGGGACATGGGTCACTGAAGCTTTCTTT. Variable domain in full (rest from reference TRBV7-9 and TRBJ1-1): DTGVSQNPRHKITKRGQNVTFRCDPISEHNRLYWYRQTLGQGPEFLTYFQNEAQLEKSRLLSDRFSAERPKGSFSTLEIQRTEQGDSAMYLCASRSQTPGTWVTEAFFGQGTRLTVV.

The chain is built from TRBV2 and TRBJ2-1, with TRBD1 as a possible D gene (6 bases). The CDR3 consists of 16 residues. The V gene lost 2 bases and the J gene lost 4 bases, with 15 bases spanning the gap. Germline CDR1 reads SNHLY; CDR2 reads FYNNEI. DNA of the CDR3: TGTGCCAGCAGTGAAAAACCCGGGGACACATACAATGAGCAGTTCTTC. This encodes CASSEKPGDTYNEQFF.

CDR3 protein: CASSRGGAGELFF. CDR3 DNA: TGTGCCAGCAGCCGGGGGGGTGCCGGGGAGCTGTTTTTT. V usage is TRBV9 and J usage is TRBJ2-2; the match to TRBD2 covers 8 bases. Trimming took 4 bases from V and 6 from J; bases not matched to a gene: 2. From germline, CDR1 is SGDLS and CDR2 YYNGEE. The CDR3 has 13 residues.

The chain recombines TRBV11-2 with TRBJ1-4, with 7 bases lining up with TRBD1. There are 15 residues in the CDR3. J lost 3 bases, V lost 5 bases, and 6 bases had no gene match. CDR1 is SGHAT, CDR2 FQNNGV, per germline. CDR3 bases: TGTGCCAGCAGCCCGCGGACAGGACCTAATGAAAAACTGTTTTTT. It encodes CASSPRTGPNEKLFF.

This clone was picked up a small number of times. The gene calls are TRBV15 and TRBJ1-1; 9 bases agree with TRBD1. The germline V gene has CDR1 LNHNV and CDR2 YYDKDF (reference sequence). The J segment lost 1 base and the V segment lost 6 bases, leaving 12 bases of the junction unmatched. The CDR3 has 17 residues. CDR3 DNA: TGTGCCACCAGAAAGCGACAGGGGGAAGGAGGGAACACTGAAGCTTTCTTT. Translation: CATRKRQGEGGNTEAFF. The full variable domain, its missing parts supplied by reference TRBV15 and TRBJ1-1, is DAMVIQNPRYQVTQFGKPVTLSCSQTLNHNVMYWYQQKSSQAPKLLFHYYDKDFNNEADTPDNFQSRRPNTSFCFLDIRSPGLGDTAMYLCATRKRQGEGGNTEAFFGQGTRLTVV.

This clone has only a few counts. The chain joins TRBV2 to TRBJ1-5; D ambiguous. The V and J ends lost 6 bases and 0 bases respectively, with 15 bases between them. The CDR3 sequence is 16 residues long. In germline, CDR1 is SNHLY, CDR2 FYNNEI. CDR3 bases: TGTGCCAGCAGGACTACCTACGATTCTAGCAATCAGCCCCAGCATTTT. Translated, it gives CASRTTYDSSNQPQHF. The full variable domain, with the rest looked up from reference TRBV2 and TRBJ1-5, is EPEVTQTPSHQVTQMGQEVILRCVPISNHLYFYWYRQILGQKVEFLVSFYNNEISEKSEIFDDQFSVERPDGSNFTLKIRSTKLEDSAMYFCASRTTYDSSNQPQHFGDGTRLSIL.

The V and J genes are TRBV28 and TRBJ1-1; possible D gene TRBD1, 5 bases. CDR3 size: 14 residues. From germline, CDR1 is MDHEN and CDR2 SYDVKM. V was clipped by 2 bases and J by 11 bases, with 18 bases between them. CDR3 residues: CASSLLEGGVSAFF. The CDR3 DNA follows: TGTGCCAGCAGTTTACTAGAGGGAGGGGTCAGCGCTTTCTTT. Looking up the rest from reference TRBV28 and TRBJ1-1 gives the full variable domain: DVKVTQSSRYLVKRTGEKVFLECVQDMDHENMFWYRQDPGLGLRLIYFSYDVKMKEKGDIPEGYSVSREKKERFSLILESASTNQTSMYLCASSLLEGGVSAFFGQGTRLTVV.

The rearrangement joins TRBV2 to TRBJ1-6; TRBD1 is a possible D gene (5 bases). The CDR3 runs to 16 residues. Per the germline V gene, CDR1 is SNHLY and CDR2 is FYNNEI. V was shortened by 2 bases and J by 3 bases, with 11 bases between the two germline ends. CDR3 residues: CASSEFGGVYNSPLHF. In DNA form, the CDR3 reads TGTGCCAGCAGTGAATTTGGGGGGGTCTATAATTCACCCCTCCACTTT.

This clone was seen more than once but under ten times. The chain couples TRBV5-1 to TRBJ2-1, with TRBD2 matching 12 bases. The CDR3 consists of 16 residues. Germline CDR1 reads SGHRS; CDR2 reads YFSETQ. The V segment lost 2 bases and the J segment 9 bases; nucleotides outside the gene matches: 9. CDR3 protein: CASSFSSGGAGAEQFF. CDR3 DNA: TGCGCCAGCAGCTTTTCTAGCGGGGGGGCCGGAGCTGAGCAGTTCTTC.

This sequence joins TRBV5-1 and TRBJ2-3, with TRBD2 identical over 7 bases. V was pared by 6 bases and J by 1 base, with 11 bases of the junction left unmatched. Germline V gives CDR1 SGHRS, CDR2 YFSETQ. CDR3 size: 16 residues. The CDR3 loop reads CASIRERGGGTDTQYF. DNA for the CDR3: TGCGCCAGCATCCGCGAGCGGGGAGGGGGCACAGATACGCAGTATTTT.

The rearrangement joins TRBV5-6 to TRBJ1-1, with 8 bases that match TRBD1. Germline V lookup: CDR1 SGHDT, CDR2 YYEEEE. The CDR3 totals 15 residues. Losses at the gene ends were 0 bases for V and 1 base for J; bases not matched to a gene: 2. The chain's CDR3 is CASSLETGENTEAFF. CDR3 coding DNA: TGTGCCAGCAGCTTGGAGACAGGGGAGAACACTGAAGCTTTCTTT.

The genes are TRBV29-1 and TRBJ2-2; TRBD1 agrees at 8 bases. Germline CDR1 and CDR2: SQVTM and ANQGSEA. V trimming: 7 bases; J trimming: 1 base; junction bases outside the gene matches: 2. CDR3 length equals 13 residues. The CDR3 region is CSAGTGNTGELFF. In nucleotides, the CDR3 is TGCAGCGCCGGGACAGGGAACACCGGGGAGCTGTTTTTT.

The chain combines TRBV2 with TRBJ2-2; D possibly corresponds to TRBD2 (5 bases). The CDR3 totals 15 residues. CDR1 SNHLY and CDR2 FYNNEI come from the germline V gene. Trimming took 5 bases from V and 6 from J, leaving 16 bases between them. As DNA, the CDR3 is TGTGCCAGCAGTCAAGATCGTAGCGTGTCCGGGGAGCTGTTTTTT. Translation: CASSQDRSVSGELFF.

The genes are TRBV7-3 and TRBJ2-2, with 10 bases aligning to TRBD1. CDR3 size: 17 residues. V lost 2 bases and J lost 8; bases outside the gene matches: 11. Per the germline V gene, CDR1 is SGHTA and CDR2 is FQGTGA. DNA for the CDR3: TGTGCCAGCAGCTTACGCCCGGGACAGGGGCTCGGTGGGGAGCTGTTTTTT. Protein product: CASSLRPGQGLGGELFF.

This clone was observed once. The chain uses TRBV25-1 and TRBJ1-2; D gene unclear. Deletions cut 4 bases from V and 5 bases from J, with 5 bases between. Per germline, CDR1 MGHDK and CDR2 SYGVNS. The CDR3 consists of 11 residues. CDR3 amino acids: CASSAGYGYTF. Here the CDR3 DNA reads TGTGCCAGCAGTGCGGGTTATGGCTACACCTTC.

The V call is TRBV7-8, the J call TRBJ2-7, with TRBD2 matching 7 bases. The V gene end was trimmed by 1 base and the J gene end by 5 bases; junction bases not matched to a gene: 11. From germline, CDR1 is SGHVS and CDR2 FQNEAQ. CDR3 length: 16 amino acids. CDR3 sequence: CASSLVGGLAENEQYF. As DNA, the CDR3 is TGTGCCAGCAGCTTAGTAGGCGGGCTAGCGGAGAACGAGCAGTACTTC.

This chain connects TRBV14 to TRBJ2-5, with 8 bases identical to TRBD1. Per the germline V gene, CDR1 is SGHDN and CDR2 is FVKESK. After removal of 1 base from V and 2 bases from J, the junction contained 9 bases not matched to a gene. The CDR3 spans 17 residues. CDR3 region: CASSQGWGTGPQETQYF. The CDR3 DNA reads TGTGCCAGCAGCCAAGGTTGGGGGACAGGACCACAAGAGACCCAGTACTTC.

This chain connects TRBV4-1 to TRBJ2-7, with 9 bases that match TRBD1. The J segment lost 0 bases and the V segment lost 4 bases, leaving 1 base of the junction unmatched. CDR3 length: 14 amino acids. The germline gives CDR1 MGHRA, CDR2 YSYEKL. CDR3 region: CASSPTGGSYEQYF. CDR3 bases: TGCGCCAGCAGCCCGACAGGGGGCTCCTACGAGCAGTACTTC.